A selection of T cell receptor beta chains follows, all from one sample in a study of blood T cell repertoires in COVID-19. Sequencing used immunoSEQ multiplex PCR; TCRdb keeps in-frame clones, though not all of them. The sample yields 190,000 or so clones, around 87% seen once. Sequencing used peripheral blood. The origin of the receptors is a man in his forties with active or convalescent COVID-19. Each CDR3 is given with its conserved first and last residue. The order of the fields is CDR3 DNA, CDR3 protein, J gene, D gene, clone size, V gene. The D gene is left open where the match is weak. Not every row has a clone size; where given, it reads once, few, many or a size class.

CDR3nt: TGTGCCAGCAGTGAAGGCAGCTCTGGAAACACCATATATTTT
CDR3aa: CASSEGSSGNTIYF
j_gene: TRBJ1-3
d_gene: -
abundance: -
v_gene: TRBV2

CDR3nt: TGTGCCAGCAGTCGTACAGCGGGGGGGCGTGAGACCCAGTACTTC
CDR3aa: CASSRTAGGRETQYF
j_gene: TRBJ2-5
d_gene: TRBD2
abundance: -
v_gene: TRBV6-2/TRBV6-3

CDR3nt: TGTGCCAGCAGTTACTCCGGACTGCGAAACGAGCAGTACTTC
CDR3aa: CASSYSGLRNEQYF
j_gene: TRBJ2-7
d_gene: -
abundance: -
v_gene: TRBV6-2/TRBV6-3

CDR3nt: TGTGCCAGCAGTTTCCCGGCGGGGAGCTATGAGCAGTTCTTC
CDR3aa: CASSFPAGSYEQFF
j_gene: TRBJ2-1
d_gene: -
abundance: -
v_gene: TRBV28

CDR3nt: TGTGCCAGCAGCCCAAAAGTAGGGACAGGGAGAAACACCATATATTTT
CDR3aa: CASSPKVGTGRNTIYF
j_gene: TRBJ1-3
d_gene: TRBD1
abundance: -
v_gene: TRBV7-8

CDR3nt: TGTGCCTCTTCCGGGACTGCAGATCAGCCCCAGCATTTT
CDR3aa: CASSGTADQPQHF
j_gene: TRBJ1-5
d_gene: -
abundance: -
v_gene: TRBV30

CDR3nt: TGTGCCAGCAGTGGAGGGACAGGGGTGAACACCGGGGAGCTGTTTTTT
CDR3aa: CASSGGTGVNTGELFF
j_gene: TRBJ2-2
d_gene: TRBD1
abundance: -
v_gene: TRBV2

CDR3nt: TGTGCCAGCAGTTTAGGAACGAGGGCTGGCTACACCTTC
CDR3aa: CASSLGTRAGYTF
j_gene: TRBJ1-2
d_gene: -
abundance: -
v_gene: TRBV28

CDR3nt: TGTGCCAGCAGTGGGGGGGAAGGCTCTGGAAACACCATATATTTT
CDR3aa: CASSGGEGSGNTIYF
j_gene: TRBJ1-3
d_gene: -
abundance: -
v_gene: TRBV6-4

CDR3nt: TGCGCCAGCAGTGCGGGACTAGTCCAAGTCGAGCAGTACTTC
CDR3aa: CASSAGLVQVEQYF
j_gene: TRBJ2-7
d_gene: TRBD2
abundance: -
v_gene: TRBV10-1

CDR3nt: TGTGCCAGCAGCCCCATAGGGGAAGGGAAGCAGTACTTC
CDR3aa: CASSPIGEGKQYF
j_gene: TRBJ2-7
d_gene: -
abundance: once
v_gene: TRBV11-3

CDR3nt: TGTGCCACCGGACAGGAGAACACCGGGGAGCTGTTTTTT
CDR3aa: CATGQENTGELFF
j_gene: TRBJ2-2
d_gene: TRBD1
abundance: -
v_gene: TRBV24-1

CDR3nt: TGTGCCAGCAGCCCCGGGGGGTTAGGCAATCAGCCCCAGCATTTT
CDR3aa: CASSPGGLGNQPQHF
j_gene: TRBJ1-5
d_gene: -
abundance: -
v_gene: TRBV3-1/TRBV3-2